This T cell receptor beta chain was recovered during a study of OX40 agonist ivuxolimab in advanced cancers. The wider study: Prior anti-PD-1, anti-PD-L1 or anti-CTLA-4 therapy was allowed; 40% to 50% had some. Findings of the study overall: Expanded clones were, on average, more numerous in CD8+ T cells than in CD4+. Normalized expansion of T-cell clones was also low for some nonresponders. Patients who responded partially at 0.1-3.0 mg/kg showed clonal expansion ranking among the lowest.

On this clone itself: Antigen specificity is unknown.

Sequencing was performed with immunoSEQ multiplex PCR; in TCRdb, only in-frame clones are kept and a portion is missing. The data show about 100,000 clones, about four fifths seen once. The CDR3 contains 16 residues. The trim removed 1 base at V and 4 bases at J, leaving 6 bases unmatched. The V gene's germline CDR1 is SEHNR and CDR2 FQNEAQ (reference sequence). This specimen consisted of CD4+ or CD8+ T cells sorted from blood, obtained in a trial of the OX40 agonist ivuxolimab. This TCR derives from an adult with an advanced solid tumor such as melanoma, head and neck, liver or kidney cancer. The chain couples TRBV7-9 to TRBJ2-1; 8 nucleotides match TRBD2. The CDR3 DNA reads TGTGCCAGCAGCTTAGTAACGGGACTAGTTTACAATGAGCAGTTCTTC. This encodes CASSLVTGLVYNEQFF.